This TCR beta chain was sequenced in a study of regulatory T cells in long-lasting Graves disease listed by TCRdb under 2021. For the wider study: To count as having persistent Graves' disease, a patient had to have received antithyroid drug treatment for over 5 years with TSH receptor autoantibodies remaining persistently positive. Patients with persistent Graves' disease were compared with patients with newly diagnosed Graves' disease using TCR sequencing and RNA sequencing of peripheral blood. In the clinical cohort, patients with persistent Graves' disease had used antithyroid drugs for an average of around ten years. The study took place in China and was registered as a clinical trial. A total of some 35 samples underwent TCR sequencing, from roughly 13 patients with persistent Graves' disease and approximately 20 patients with newly diagnosed Graves' disease.

The paper as a whole reports these results and caveats: Compared with newly diagnosed patients, persistent Graves' disease patients had lower TCR Shannon entropy and fewer highly expanded clones, which suggests clonal expansion. Because the primary lesion, thyroid tissue, could not be accessed, the study looked at peripheral blood alone. Preferential use of TRBV28, TRBJ1-2 and TRBJ2-5 was observed in persistent disease, whereas TRBV20-1 and TRBJ2-1 were favored in newly diagnosed disease. As a limitation, the authors acknowledged that the small sample size may reduce accuracy. Only the TCR beta chain was sequenced and analyzed. Persistent patients shared more public clonotypes among themselves (around 2,500) than newly diagnosed patients did (about 970).

The CDR3 covers 17 residues, taking in both the cysteine and the phenylalanine. CDR3 DNA is the only sequence kept; it has 51 bases, read in frame from the first base. Between the V and J ends, shortened by 2 bases and 5 bases respectively, the junction contains 16 bases. As encoded in the germline V gene (reference sequence), CDR1 is SEHNR while CDR2 is FQNEAQ. Preparation of the library involved multiplex PCR. Sequencing took place on an Illumina HiSeq 4000. To build TCR beta libraries, CDR3 regions were amplified by Arm-PCR using iRepertoire HTBI primers. Gel purification was performed on PCR products prior to sequencing. The paper's processing steps were these. Gene usage analysis of CDR3 amino acid clonotypes used the 60 to 80 TRBV and more than 13 TRBJ segments found across samples. COPE and FqMerger were used to merge filtered high-quality paired reads into contigs. BLAST was used to align contigs to IMGT TRBV, TRBD and TRBJ reference genes, and CDR3 was defined according to IMGT. Highly expanded clones were defined as clonotypes with a frequency above 0.1%. Shannon entropy was used to measure repertoire diversity, and the Gini coefficient was used to measure V-J evenness. Public clonotypes were defined as clonotypes shared by more than one individual. In TCRdb, the public reads were trimmed at Q25 with fastp and aligned with MiXCR, with productive beta chains retained. When rows share a CDR3 protein, they turn into one entry using the most common DNA and genes. The V and J calls follow TCRdb's processing rather than the paper's. Present in this sample are about 470,000 distinct CDR3 sequences, less than 25% of which were seen just once. The ten biggest clones cover approximately 8% of the sample.

The time point label, as the study defines it: persistent/refractory GD, antithyroid drugs over 5 years with positive TRAb. RNA was extracted from PBMCs in TRIzol for both TCR sequencing and RNA sequencing. The diagnosis of Graves' disease was made according to American Thyroid Association guidelines. The patients came from an endocrinology department in Xi'an, China. Each patient gave about 10 milliliters of peripheral blood, collected in an EDTA anticoagulant tube. PBMCs were isolated by Ficoll Paque Plus density gradient separation without further T cell sorting. An Agilent 2100 Bioanalyzer and agarose gel were used to check RNA quality, and a NanoDrop 2000 was used to measure RNA concentration. A remark on this clonotype: The antigen this receptor binds is unknown. Per-base qualities were not stored, and no clone one base away is much larger.

Sequences were derived from peripheral blood mononuclear cells (PBMCs), sampled when the disease was refractory, from a patient treated with antithyroid drugs. The TCR sequence derives from a female donor with Graves disease. The chain links TRBV7-9 with TRBJ2-6; TRBD2 is a possible D gene, resting on 6 matching bases. Here is the DNA: TGTGCCAGCAGCTTAAGTTCGGGGGTGGACCGGGCCAACGTCCTGACTTTC. This gives the protein CASSLSSGVDRANVLTF.